The T cell receptor (beta chain) described here comes from a study of T cell responses to AZD1222 COVID-19 vaccine. The study, taken as a whole, reports: The number of AZD1222 recipients seropositive at baseline was only six. When two AZD1222 doses had been given, Spike-specific TCR breadth and depth rose. Sampling captured repertoires only after the peak T cell response.

For this clone: The antigen remains undetermined.

Second-dose intervals of approximately 4 or approximately 12 weeks were pooled. The CDR3 consists of 15 residues. In germline, CDR1 is SGHAT, CDR2 FQNNGV. Germline trimming cut 6 bases from V and 2 bases from J; bases unmatched to any gene: 2. Libraries were prepared by immunoSEQ multiplex PCR; TCRdb keeps only in-frame clonotypes and omits some of them. The table lists about 120,000 clones, around 90% of them singletons. The gene calls are TRBV11-2 and TRBJ2-5; TRBD2 matches at 14 bases. The source of this sequence is an adult who received the AZD1222 COVID-19 vaccine. This material consisted of peripheral blood, taken 28 days after the second AZD1222 dose. CDR3 loop: CASRRLAGGQETQYF. The CDR3, as DNA: TGTGCCAGCAGGCGACTAGCGGGGGGGCAAGAGACCCAGTACTTC.